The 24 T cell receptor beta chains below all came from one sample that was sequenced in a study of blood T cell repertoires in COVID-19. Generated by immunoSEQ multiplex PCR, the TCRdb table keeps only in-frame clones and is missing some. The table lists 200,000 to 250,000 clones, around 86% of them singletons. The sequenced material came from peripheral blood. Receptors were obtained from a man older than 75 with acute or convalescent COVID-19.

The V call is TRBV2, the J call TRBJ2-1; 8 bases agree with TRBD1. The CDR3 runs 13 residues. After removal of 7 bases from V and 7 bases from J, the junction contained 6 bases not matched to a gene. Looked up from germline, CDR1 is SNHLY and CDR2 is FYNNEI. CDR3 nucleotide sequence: TGTGCCAGCACCGGACAGGGAAAGAATGAGCAGTTCTTC. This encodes CASTGQGKNEQFF.

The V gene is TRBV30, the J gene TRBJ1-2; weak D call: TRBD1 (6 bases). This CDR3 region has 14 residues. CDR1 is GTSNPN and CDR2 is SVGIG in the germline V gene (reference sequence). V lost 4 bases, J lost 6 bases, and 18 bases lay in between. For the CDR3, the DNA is TGTGCCTGGATCAGAAGGGGGGGACTGCATGGCTACACCTTC. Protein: CAWIRRGGLHGYTF.

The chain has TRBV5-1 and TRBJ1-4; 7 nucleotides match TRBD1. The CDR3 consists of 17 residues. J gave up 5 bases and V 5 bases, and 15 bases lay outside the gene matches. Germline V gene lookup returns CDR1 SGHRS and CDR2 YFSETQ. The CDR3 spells CASSLSTTGVTNEKLFF. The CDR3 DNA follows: TGCGCCAGCAGTTTATCAACAACAGGGGTCACCAATGAAAAACTGTTTTTT.

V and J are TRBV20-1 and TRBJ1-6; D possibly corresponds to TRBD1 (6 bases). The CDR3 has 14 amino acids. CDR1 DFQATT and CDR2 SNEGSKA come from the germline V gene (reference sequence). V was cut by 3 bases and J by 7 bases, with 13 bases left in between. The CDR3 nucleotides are TGCAGTGCTAGTAAATTACAGGGAAATTCACCCCTCCACTTT. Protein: CSASKLQGNSPLHF.

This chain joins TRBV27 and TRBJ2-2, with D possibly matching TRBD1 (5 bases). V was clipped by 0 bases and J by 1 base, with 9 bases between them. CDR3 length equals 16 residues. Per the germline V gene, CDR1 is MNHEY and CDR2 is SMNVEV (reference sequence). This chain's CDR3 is CASSLSAGLNTGELFF. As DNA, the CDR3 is TGTGCCAGCAGTTTATCAGCAGGGCTGAACACCGGGGAGCTGTTTTTT.

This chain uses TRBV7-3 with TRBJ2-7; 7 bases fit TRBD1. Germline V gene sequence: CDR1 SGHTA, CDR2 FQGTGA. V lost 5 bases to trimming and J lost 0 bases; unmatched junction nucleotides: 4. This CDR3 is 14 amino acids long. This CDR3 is CASSPDRNSYEQYF. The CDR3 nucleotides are TGTGCCAGCAGCCCGGACAGGAACTCCTACGAGCAGTACTTC.

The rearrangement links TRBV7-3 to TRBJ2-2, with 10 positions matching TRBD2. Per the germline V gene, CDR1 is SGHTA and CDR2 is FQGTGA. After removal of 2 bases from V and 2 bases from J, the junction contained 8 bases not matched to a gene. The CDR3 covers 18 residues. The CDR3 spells CASSLYAASGSNTGELFF. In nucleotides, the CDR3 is TGTGCCAGCAGCTTATACGCCGCTAGCGGGAGTAACACCGGGGAGCTGTTTTTT.

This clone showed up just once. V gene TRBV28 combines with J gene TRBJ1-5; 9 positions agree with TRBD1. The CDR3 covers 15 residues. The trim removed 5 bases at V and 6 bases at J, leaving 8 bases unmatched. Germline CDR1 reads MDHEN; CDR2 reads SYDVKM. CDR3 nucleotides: TGTGCCAGCAGTCTCCCCGGGACAGGGACTCAGCCCCAGCATTTT. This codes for CASSLPGTGTQPQHF.

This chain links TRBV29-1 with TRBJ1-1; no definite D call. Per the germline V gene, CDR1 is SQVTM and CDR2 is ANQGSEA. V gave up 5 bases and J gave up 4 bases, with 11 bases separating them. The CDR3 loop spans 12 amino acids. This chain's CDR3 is CSVSLGSTEAFF. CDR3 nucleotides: TGCAGCGTTTCGCTAGGGAGCACTGAAGCTTTCTTT.

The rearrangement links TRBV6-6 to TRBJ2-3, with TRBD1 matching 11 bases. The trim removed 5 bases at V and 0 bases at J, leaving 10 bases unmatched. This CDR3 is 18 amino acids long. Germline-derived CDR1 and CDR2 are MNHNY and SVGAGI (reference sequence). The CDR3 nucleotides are TGTGCCAGCAGTCTACGGACAGGGGGCGGAACTAGCACAGATACGCAGTATTTT. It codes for CASSLRTGGGTSTDTQYF.

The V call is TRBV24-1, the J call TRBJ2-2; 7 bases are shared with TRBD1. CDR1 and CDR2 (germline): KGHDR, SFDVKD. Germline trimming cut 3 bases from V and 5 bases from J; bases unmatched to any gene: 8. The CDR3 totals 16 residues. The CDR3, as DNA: TGTGCCACCAGTGATAAAGGGGGCGTGGGGACCGGGGAGCTGTTTTTT. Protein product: CATSDKGGVGTGELFF.

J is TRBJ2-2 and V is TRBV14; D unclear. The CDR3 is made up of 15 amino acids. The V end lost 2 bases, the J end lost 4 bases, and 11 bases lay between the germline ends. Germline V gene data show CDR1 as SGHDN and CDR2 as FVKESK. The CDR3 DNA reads TGTGCCAGCAGCCAATCCGGTACGGGCACCGGGGAGCTGTTTTTT. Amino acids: CASSQSGTGTGELFF.

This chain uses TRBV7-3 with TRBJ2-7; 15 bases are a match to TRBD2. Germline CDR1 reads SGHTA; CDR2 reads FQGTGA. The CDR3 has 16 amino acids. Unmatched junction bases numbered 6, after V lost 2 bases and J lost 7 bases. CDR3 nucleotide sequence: TGTGCCAGCAGCTTAGGACTAGCGGGAGGGCCTGTGGAGCAGTACTTC. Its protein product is CASSLGLAGGPVEQYF.

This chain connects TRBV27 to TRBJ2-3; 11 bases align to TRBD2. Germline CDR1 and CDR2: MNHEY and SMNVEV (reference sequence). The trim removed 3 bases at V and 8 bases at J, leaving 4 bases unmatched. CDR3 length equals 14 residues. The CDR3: CASSFLAGGSTQYF. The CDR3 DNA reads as TGTGCCAGCAGTTTCTTAGCGGGAGGGAGTACGCAGTATTTT.

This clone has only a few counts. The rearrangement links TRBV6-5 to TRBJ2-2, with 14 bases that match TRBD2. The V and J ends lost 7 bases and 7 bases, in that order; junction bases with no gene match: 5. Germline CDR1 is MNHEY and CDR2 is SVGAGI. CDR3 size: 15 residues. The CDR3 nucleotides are TGTGCCAGCAAGGGACTAGCGGGAGTAGGCGGGGAGCTGTTTTTT. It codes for CASKGLAGVGGELFF.

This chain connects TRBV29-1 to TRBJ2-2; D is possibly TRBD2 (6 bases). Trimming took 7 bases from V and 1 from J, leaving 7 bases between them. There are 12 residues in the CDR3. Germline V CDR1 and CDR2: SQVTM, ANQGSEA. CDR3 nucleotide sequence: TGCAGCGGGAGGGGGAACACCGGGGAGCTGTTTTTT. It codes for CSGRGNTGELFF.

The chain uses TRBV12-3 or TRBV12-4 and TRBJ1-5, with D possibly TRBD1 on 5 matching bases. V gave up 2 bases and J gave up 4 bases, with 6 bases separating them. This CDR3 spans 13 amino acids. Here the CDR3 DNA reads TGTGCCAGCAGTTTATCAGGGAATCAGCCCCAGCATTTT. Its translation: CASSLSGNQPQHF.

Here the CDR3 reads CASSLSSAFGYTF. The CDR3 DNA is TGTGCCAGCAGTTTATCCTCCGCGTTTGGCTACACCTTC. V gene TRBV27 combines with J gene TRBJ1-2; D not certain. CDR3 length: 13 amino acids. V was pared by 0 bases and J by 7 bases, with 9 bases between. The germline V gene has CDR1 MNHEY and CDR2 SMNVEV (reference sequence).

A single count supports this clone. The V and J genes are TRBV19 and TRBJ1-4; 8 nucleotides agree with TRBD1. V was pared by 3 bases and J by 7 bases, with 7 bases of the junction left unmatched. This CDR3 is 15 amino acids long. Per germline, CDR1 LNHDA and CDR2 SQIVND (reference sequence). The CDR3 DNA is TGTGCCAGTAGTATCCCCGACAGGGGCTCTGAAAAACTGTTTTTT. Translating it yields CASSIPDRGSEKLFF.

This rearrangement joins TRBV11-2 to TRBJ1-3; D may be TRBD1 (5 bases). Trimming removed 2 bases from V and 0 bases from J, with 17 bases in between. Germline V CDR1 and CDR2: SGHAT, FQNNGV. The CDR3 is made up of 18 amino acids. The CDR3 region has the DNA TGTGCCAGCAGCTTATTTCAGGGCCAAACGAACTCTGGAAACACCATATATTTT. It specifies CASSLFQGQTNSGNTIYF.

The CDR3 protein is CASSSSGIIRSYEQYF. In DNA form, the CDR3 reads TGTGCCAGCAGCTCGTCAGGGATTATACGCTCCTACGAGCAGTACTTC. The V call is TRBV12-1, the J call TRBJ2-7; the table assigns TRBD1, which was not confirmed against the DNA. TRBV12-1 corresponds to a pseudogene. The CDR3 is made up of 16 amino acids.

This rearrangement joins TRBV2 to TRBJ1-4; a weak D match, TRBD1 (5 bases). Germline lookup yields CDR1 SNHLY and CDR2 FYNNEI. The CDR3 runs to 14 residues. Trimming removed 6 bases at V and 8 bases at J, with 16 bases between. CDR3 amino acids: CASSLAGQGEKLFF. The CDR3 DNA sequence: TGTGCCAGCAGCTTAGCGGGGCAAGGCGAAAAACTGTTTTTT.

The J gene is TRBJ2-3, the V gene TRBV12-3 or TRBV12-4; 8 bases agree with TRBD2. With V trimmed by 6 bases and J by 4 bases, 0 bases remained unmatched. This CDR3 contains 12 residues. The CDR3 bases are TGTGCCAGCAGCGGGAGGGCAGATACGCAGTATTTT. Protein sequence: CASSGRADTQYF.

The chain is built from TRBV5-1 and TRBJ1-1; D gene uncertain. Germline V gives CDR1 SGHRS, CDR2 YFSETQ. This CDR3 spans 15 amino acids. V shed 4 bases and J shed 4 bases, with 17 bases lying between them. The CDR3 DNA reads TGCGCCAGCAGCGCGGGTCAGTCCCTGAGCACTGAAGCTTTCTTT. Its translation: CASSAGQSLSTEAFF. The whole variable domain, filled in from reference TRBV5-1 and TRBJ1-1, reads KAGVTQTPRYLIKTRGQQVTLSCSPISGHRSVSWYQQTPGQGLQFLFEYFSETQRNKGNFPGRFSGRQFSNSRSEMNVSTLELGDSALYLCASSAGQSLSTEAFFGQGTRLTVV.